This TCR beta chain was found in a study of cytomegalovirus exposure and HLA in healthy donors (dated by TCRdb to 2015 to 2018). Study-level background: An earlier analysis of roughly 500 of the donors reported approximately 280 Gb of sequence data and approximately 120 million unique TCR beta sequences obtained from around 190 million T cells. Because of strong linkage in the cohort, roughly five DR-DQ haplotypes were treated as single units for association and clustering. In a later genetic analysis, genome-wide SNP genotypes for about 55% of the 666 donors were used, and that subset was treated as a discovery cohort. Around 320 gigabases of sequencing data and tens of millions of unique TCR sequences were included in an early release covering 550 to 800 HLA-typed donors. Among 398 genotyped donors of the cohort, an average of roughly 240,000 unique TCR beta nucleotide sequences were sequenced per donor, approximately 20% of them non-productive. All discovery cohort repertoires had been generated using a single sequencing platform. Besides the first cohort of around 670 subjects, a separate validation cohort made up of over a hundred different subjects was used. The study aimed to test whether cataloging public T cell receptors could reveal signatures of past pathogen exposure. In the later analysis, no new phenotypic data were used to find candidate immune exposures; instead, reliance was placed on TCR beta sequences and their occurrence across donors. Donor age, sex, ethnicity and CMV serostatus were compiled together with the repertoire data. Among the roughly 390 genotyped donors, under 90% belonged to the genetic ancestry cluster associated with self-reported Caucasian donors. The study combined high-throughput TCR immunosequencing, statistical association of individual TCRs with disease status, and machine learning to predict cytomegalovirus infection status. Class I and class II HLA loci were covered by the typing at four-digit resolution. The study profiled the T cell repertoires of approximately 700 subjects by immunosequencing and related them to cytomegalovirus serostatus. In an earlier analysis of roughly 600 of the donors, high-throughput TCR beta sequencing was used to judge whether each TCR beta V gene segment behaved as functional or pseudogenic. A later analysis re-examined previously published TCR beta repertoires from several hundred donors and added high-resolution HLA genotyping to investigate patterns of TCR occurrence. Typing coverage differed by locus: A, B, C, DRB1 and DQB1 were typed in roughly 620-630 donors, DQA1 in about 500, DPA1 in 600 to 610, and DPB1 in roughly 450. Summary of the overall study and its limitations: According to a later genetic analysis, donors in an Asian-associated ancestry cluster had fewer N-insertions in productive TCRs than the approximately 700-donor mean. The authors suggested that the approach could potentially be generalized to other disease states and immunological phenotypes. In a later analysis, 16,951 TCR beta sequences were associated with specific HLA alleles at a false discovery rate of 0.05. The presence/absence analyses assumed that sequencing depth was roughly uniform across donors, and that assumption may not be true. A further reported finding was that TCR beta sequences accurately predicted the HLA-A and HLA-B alleles for most subjects in the first cohort. HLA typing was unavailable for some donors at each locus, so association tests used only the typed subset. Linkage disequilibrium might explain the correlated functional status among segregating V segments, but an unknown experimental factor could not be ruled out. Three of the identified cytomegalovirus-associated TCR beta chains were confirmed in vitro to be specific for cytomegalovirus antigens. The sequencing pipeline was judged likely to have produced a cluster of highly shared sequence variants as a technical artifact. While some public TCRs were present in many individuals, most TCR sequences turned up only very rarely across donors. In this cohort, only TCR beta chains were sequenced, and detectable features were limited by the absence of alpha or paired-chain data. In a later analysis, HLA-associated TCR beta chains showed more clonal expansion and lower generation probabilities than non-associated chains that were equally common. A later analysis found that TCR association rates varied across HLA loci, with DRB1 alleles showing the most associated TCRs and HLA-C alleles the fewest. Broadly in line with IMGT annotations, most TCR beta V segments showed up in productive rearrangements about 87% or about 30% of the time in an earlier analysis of around 550 of the donors. Cytomegalovirus status was reported to be diagnosed by the classifier with high specificity and sensitivity in both the original and validation cohorts. In a later analysis, most CMV-associated TCR beta chains were found to appear HLA-restricted, with HLA associations seemingly driven largely by CMV exposure. An association between a missense DCLRE1C variant and V-gene and J-gene trimming of TCR beta chains was found in a later genetic analysis and replicated in an independent cohort. Assigning TCR associations to individual alleles was difficult when HLA alleles, especially DR and DQ, strongly co-occurred. A total of roughly 160 TCR beta chains were listed by the study as associated with cytomegalovirus. A later analysis reported that several top co-occurrence clusters appeared linked to parvovirus B19, influenza, CMV and Epstein-Barr virus. Because counts were too low, 15 or so rarely observed V segments, including chromosome 9 orphons, were excluded from the earlier analysis of 587 of the donors. CMV serostatus was the only immune exposure information available for the cohort.

The cohort comprised some 680 healthy bone marrow donors. At the time of sampling, every cohort member was nominally healthy, though immune exposures that went unrecorded were likely present. The donor was CMV seronegative and was included in the group of a few hundred seronegative cohort members. Each donor provided a peripheral blood sample, and peripheral blood mononuclear cells were used for TCR beta sequencing. The Qiagen DNeasy Blood Extraction Kit was used to extract genomic DNA from the blood cell samples. This clone was observed a handful of times. The antigen it binds to is not known. Qualities for individual bases were not recorded, and no much larger clone is one base off. Preparation of the library involved the immunoSEQ multiplex PCR assay. The multiplex PCR relied on a mix of 60 forward primers for TCR Vbeta segments and 13 reverse primers for TCR Jbeta segments. Amplification of the CDR3 region of rearranged TCR beta genes was performed with a multiplex PCR assay on genomic DNA. Amplified TCR beta libraries were sequenced as 87-base-pair reads on the Illumina HiSeq System. The study's own analysis went as follows. A later analysis tallied 80 million to 95 million unique TCR beta chains across the 550 to 850 repertoires, and around 9.9 million of those chains were shared by two or more donors. A nearest-neighbor algorithm error-corrected the raw reads and collapsed the reads into unique sequences, merging closely related sequences to remove PCR and sequencing errors. To assign V, D and J gene segments, CDR3 sequences were aligned to IMGT reference sequences. Each retained sequence needed at least a six-nucleotide match to both a V gene segment and a J gene segment. A rearrangement was called productive if the CDR3 had no stop codons and remained in frame with V and J, and every other rearrangement was called non-productive. CDR3 was defined by IMGT convention, running from the second conserved V-encoded cysteine to the conserved J-encoded phenylalanine. In an earlier analysis of 550 to 650 of the donors, sequences lacking an unambiguous match to a single V gene segment were excluded. An earlier analysis of 550 to 650 of the donors classified V segments as functional when productive rearrangements were above 56.7% and as segregating when the standard deviation between donors was above 5%. A statistical classification framework was built for diagnosing cytomegalovirus status from the catalog of TCR beta chain sequences. V and J gene assignment, in a later analysis, came from comparing TCR nucleotide sequences with IMGT/GENE-DB human TR gene sequences. Using the TCRdist pipeline, a later analysis assigned CDR3 sequences along with most-parsimonious VDJ recombination scenarios. In a later analysis, each TCR beta chain was defined by its CDR3 amino acid sequence together with its V-gene family, and reads without a unique V-gene family were excluded. In a later analysis, 500 to 700 highly shared, low-generation-probability nucleotide sequences were removed to address suspected cross-contamination and a sequencing artifact. In a later analysis, a clonal expansion index for each public chain was calculated from normalized within-repertoire ranks of inferred template counts. In a later analysis, generation probabilities were computed using a VDJ recombination model fitted to out-of-frame rearrangements, and the results were checked against IGoR. A later analysis scored TCR-TCR, TCR-HLA and TCR-CMV co-occurrence with hypergeometric tests, applying a repertoire-size bias correction to TCR pairs. False discovery rates were estimated in a later analysis by permuting HLA or CMV assignments 20 times. In a later analysis, co-occurring TCRs were grouped with DBSCAN, and TCRdist sequence similarity was added when clustering was performed within HLA-allele-positive subsets. Co-occurrence clustering excluded repertoires with fewer than 30,000 or more than 120,000 public chains, plus five with anomalous nucleotide sharing. This immuneACCESS table, as held by TCRdb, lists in-frame sequences with V and J called but not all clones. Of the missing ones, under half trace to an unresolved V gene in checked studies; the others have no known cause. V and J calls and clone size are given by that table; D and trimming were obtained from the DNA. This sample holds 50,000 or so clones; roughly 85% were observed only once. Of the sample, just over 3% is held by the ten largest clones.

Sequenced material: PBMCs. The receptor's source is a woman under 30 in good health and CMV-seronegative.

Here the CDR3 is given as CASSRGQYEQYF. The sequenced DNA: TGCGCCAGCAGCCGTGGACAGTACGAGCAGTACTTC. The chain is made from TRBV5-1 and TRBJ2-7, and possibly TRBD1, on 6 matching bases. The germline V gene encodes CDR1 SGHRS and CDR2 YFSETQ. From the cysteine up to the phenylalanine, the CDR3 has a length of 12 residues. Only the CDR3 part of the read is kept: 36 bases, read in frame from the first base. V is clipped by 4 bases and J by 4 bases, and the sequence between their germline boundaries is 9 bases long.